The sequence of this TCR beta chain was determined in a study of T cell responses to AZD1222 COVID-19 vaccine. Trimming at V came to 0 bases and at J to 4 bases, leaving 3 bases not matched to a gene. The germline V gene has CDR1 WNHNN and CDR2 SYGVQD (reference sequence). The length of the CDR3 is 16 residues. Data came from immunoSEQ multiplex PCR; TCRdb stores just in-frame clones and leaves some out. Among about 110,000 clones listed, approximately 89% were seen once. V usage is TRBV10-1 and J usage is TRBJ2-3; 11 bases fit TRBD1. Here the sequenced sample was peripheral blood, taken on day 0 of AZD1222 vaccination. This TCR was recovered from an adult in good health. The CDR3 DNA is TGCGCCAGCAGTGAGTCCGGGACAGGGGGTTCAGATACGCAGTATTTT. Amino acids: CASSESGTGGSDTQYF.